The rows below give T cell receptor beta chains drawn from one sample of a study of T cells in Graves' hyperthyroidism and ophthalmopathy. TCRdb passed the multiplex PCR reads through MiXCR, listing each CDR3 protein once. The sample gives approximately 690,000 distinct CDR3 sequences, less than 25% of which show up once; about 34% is in the top ten. Sequencing was performed on blood. These receptors all come from a man aged 30-40 years with Graves' ophthalmopathy. CDR3s include the opening cysteine and the closing phenylalanine or tryptophan. D genes are given only for firm matches. Clone size, where shown, is once, few, many, or a class for clones that have expanded.

D gene	J gene	clone size	V gene	CDR3 protein	CDR3 DNA
TRBD1	TRBJ1-5	few	TRBV18	CASSPRTGDNQPQHF	TGTGCCAGCTCCCCAAGGACAGGGGATAATCAGCCCCAGCATTTT
.	TRBJ1-6	.	TRBV28	CASSLRRNNSPLHF	TGTGCCAGCAGTCTCCGACGGAATAATTCACCCCTCCACTTT
.	TRBJ2-7	.	TRBV6-1	CASSPPFGRNIYEQYF	TGTGCCAGCAGCCCTCCTTTTGGCAGGAACATATACGAGCAGTACTTC
TRBD1	TRBJ2-7	many	TRBV29-1	CSVGTGTSYEQYF	TGCAGCGTTGGGACAGGGACTTCCTACGAGCAGTACTTC
.	TRBJ1-1	many	TRBV15	CATSRAGAIEAFF	TGTGCCACCAGCAGGGCAGGGGCGATTGAAGCTTTCTTT
TRBD1	TRBJ2-1	once	TRBV11-2	CASSPPGTVTEEQFF	TGTGCCAGCAGCCCCCCCGGGACAGTGACCGAAGAGCAGTTCTTC
.	TRBJ2-5	.	TRBV4-3	CASSQDGGKQETQYF	TGCGCCAGCAGCCAAGACGGAGGGAAGCAAGAGACCCAGTACTTC
TRBD1	TRBJ1-6	few	TRBV6-1	CASGEGQVNSPLHF	TGTGCCAGCGGGGAGGGACAGGTTAATTCACCCCTCCACTTT
TRBD1	TRBJ2-3	.	TRBV19	CASSRGQGMDTQYF	TGTGCCAGTAGTAGGGGACAGGGGATGGATACGCAGTATTTT
.	TRBJ2-5	many	TRBV12-3/TRBV12-4	CASSFSMTRGGETQYF	TGTGCCAGCAGTTTCTCTATGACCAGGGGTGGAGAGACCCAGTACTTC
TRBD2	TRBJ2-7	few	TRBV19	CASSIGLARYGYEQYF	TGTGCCAGTAGTATCGGACTAGCGAGGTACGGCTACGAGCAGTACTTC
.	TRBJ1-3	.	TRBV5-6	CASSPNDVGNTIYF	TGTGCCAGCAGCCCGAACGACGTTGGAAACACCATATATTTT
.	TRBJ2-7	.	TRBV10-3	CATSTGSNEQYF	TGTGCCACCTCTACAGGATCCAACGAGCAGTACTTC
TRBD1	TRBJ2-1	few	TRBV30	CAWSAPRQGAVTQFF	TGTGCCTGGAGCGCACCGAGACAGGGGGCCGTTACGCAGTTCTTC
.	TRBJ1-2	.	TRBV20-1	CSARTWTTNYGYTF	TGCAGTGCTAGAACATGGACAACCAACTATGGCTACACCTTC